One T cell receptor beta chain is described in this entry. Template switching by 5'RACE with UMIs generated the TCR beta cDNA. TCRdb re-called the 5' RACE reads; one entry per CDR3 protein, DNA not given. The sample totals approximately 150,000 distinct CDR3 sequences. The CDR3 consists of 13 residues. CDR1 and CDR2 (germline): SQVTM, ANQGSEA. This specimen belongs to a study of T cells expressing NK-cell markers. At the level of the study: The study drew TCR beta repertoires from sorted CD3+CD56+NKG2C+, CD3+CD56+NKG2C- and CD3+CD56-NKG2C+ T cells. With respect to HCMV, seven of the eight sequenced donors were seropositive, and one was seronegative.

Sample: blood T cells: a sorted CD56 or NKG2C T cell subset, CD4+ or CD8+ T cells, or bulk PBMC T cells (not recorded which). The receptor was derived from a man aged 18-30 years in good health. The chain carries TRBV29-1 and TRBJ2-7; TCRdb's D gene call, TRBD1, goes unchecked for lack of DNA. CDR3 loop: CSVRTGGAYEQYF.